This T cell receptor (beta chain) was found in a study of early T cells in non-severe SARS-CoV-2 infection (dated by TCRdb to the early 2020s). Background for the entire study: Because TCR sequencing was done on bulk RNA from unsorted whole blood, the alpha and beta chains could not be paired.

A case-control design nested within a healthcare worker cohort in London, UK, was used, with weekly nasopharyngeal swab PCR tests and blood sampling performed. Healthcare workers were recruited during the week of the UK lockdown, between 23 and 31 March 2020, and followed weekly for up to roughly 15 weeks. The CDR1 and CDR2 encoded by the germline V gene are SQVTM and ANQGSEA. CDR3 length: 13 amino acids, cysteine to phenylalanine. Only CDR3 DNA remains: 39 bases, in frame from the first base. Trimmed from V: 4 bases; trimmed from J: 2 bases; junction bases lacking a gene match: 2. The protocol used for the library was 5' RACE. TCRdb names NextSeq 500 as the instrument used. In the TCR library protocol, unique molecular identifiers were attached to individual cDNA molecules to correct for PCR bias and sequencing error. Sequencing covered both TCR alpha and beta chains, and within each sample the abundances of alpha and beta sequences were tightly co-correlated. The paper's processing steps were these. Decombinator V4 was used to annotate the V gene, J gene and CDR3 of the TCR sequences. Expanded TCRs were defined as changing significantly between any two time points under a Poisson model with p below 0.0001. Abundances of TCRs were expressed as counts per million after normalisation to the total number of TCRs sequenced in each sample. MAIT TCRs were defined by TRAV1-2 paired with TRAJ12, TRAJ20 or TRAJ33, and iNKT TCRs by TRAV10 paired with TRAJ18. VDJdb, accessed on 1 November 2021, was searched for TCRs annotated for CMV, EBV and SARS-CoV-2, and TCRs annotated for more than one antigen were excluded. TCRdb cleaned the public reads at Q25 with fastp, built clones with MiXCR and kept in-frame beta chains. Each entry is one CDR3 protein sequence, shown with its most common DNA and genes. TCRdb, not the authors, supplied the V and J calls. The sample table contains 30,000 to 45,000 distinct CDR3 sequences; only one count was recorded for more than 8% of them. The ten largest clones capture around 12% of the sample.

General conclusions and limits of the study: VDJdb matching was skewed toward anti-spike CD8 responses and likely underestimated virus-specific expansions, missing private and CD4 specificities.

Points on this clonotype: This receptor's antigen is unknown. Base qualities are missing; no much larger clone stands one base away.

The sequence was obtained from an adult who was a healthcare worker with PCR-confirmed SARS-CoV-2 infection or an uninfected control (not recorded which). The specimen sequenced was whole blood. The chain links TRBV29-1 with TRBJ1-2, with 9 bases matching TRBD1. Read as DNA, the sequence is TGCAGCGTTGGCGGGACAGGGAACTATGGCTACACCTTC. This is translated as CSVGGTGNYGYTF.